The next 24 T cell receptor beta chains were all read from a single sample in a study of blood T cell repertoires in COVID-19. Clones were sequenced by immunoSEQ multiplex PCR, and TCRdb holds only the in-frame ones, with some missing. Of 300,000 to 450,000 clones in the sample, more than 75% were seen once. Sequencing was carried out using peripheral blood. These receptors all stem from a human donor with acute or convalescent COVID-19. The donor label of this sample is uncertain.

A word on this clone: At one end, the junction sequence differs from germline, possibly due to a read error. This chain uses TRBV2 with TRBJ1-3; D gene ambiguous. The CDR3 covers 15 residues. CDR1 is SNHLY, CDR2 FYNNEI, per germline. The CDR3 spells CASSEEEGSRNTIYF. The CDR3 coding sequence is TGTGCCAGCAGTGAAGAAGAGGGCTCTAGAAACACCATATATTTT.

The chain is built from TRBV28 and TRBJ1-1; no firm D call. This CDR3 is built from 15 residues. Between the trimmed V and J ends, which lost 1 base and 5 bases, there was a span of 14 bases. Germline V gene sequence: CDR1 MDHEN, CDR2 SYDVKM. Here the CDR3 DNA reads TGTGCCAGCAGTTTATACCACCCAATTGAGACTGAAGCTTTCTTT. Translating it yields CASSLYHPIETEAFF. The whole variable domain, remainder taken from reference TRBV28 and TRBJ1-1, is DVKVTQSSRYLVKRTGEKVFLECVQDMDHENMFWYRQDPGLGLRLIYFSYDVKMKEKGDIPEGYSVSREKKERFSLILESASTNQTSMYLCASSLYHPIETEAFFGQGTRLTVV.

The V call is TRBV5-1, the J call TRBJ2-1, with 10 bases lining up with TRBD1. This CDR3 is built from 15 residues. Germline CDR1 is SGHRS and CDR2 is YFSETQ. Trimming took 5 bases from V and 2 from J; bases not matched to a gene: 4. CDR3 in DNA: TGCGCCAGCAGTTCAGACAGGGGGCCCTACAATGAGCAGTTCTTC. It specifies CASSSDRGPYNEQFF. Full variable domain (rest looked up from reference TRBV5-1 and TRBJ2-1): KAGVTQTPRYLIKTRGQQVTLSCSPISGHRSVSWYQQTPGQGLQFLFEYFSETQRNKGNFPGRFSGRQFSNSRSEMNVSTLELGDSALYLCASSSDRGPYNEQFFGPGTRLTVL.

This sequence joins TRBV6-5 and TRBJ1-2, with 9 nucleotides matching TRBD1. There are 14 residues in the CDR3. V trimming: 0 bases; J trimming: 8 bases; junction bases outside the gene matches: 4. Per germline, CDR1 MNHEY and CDR2 SVGAGI. Here the CDR3 reads CASSYSGQGGGYTF. In nucleotides, the CDR3 is TGTGCCAGCAGTTACTCGGGACAGGGAGGGGGCTACACCTTC.

The J gene is TRBJ2-1, the V gene TRBV5-1, with 15 positions matching TRBD2. This CDR3 comprises 15 residues. J lost 8 bases, V lost 3 bases, and 3 bases had no gene match. The germline V gene has CDR1 SGHRS and CDR2 YFSETQ. The CDR3 spells CASSWTSGGAYEQFF. CDR3 coding DNA: TGCGCCAGCAGCTGGACTAGCGGGGGGGCCTATGAGCAGTTCTTC.

The J gene is TRBJ1-4, the V gene TRBV25-1, with TRBD1 matching over 7 bases. The CDR3 consists of 14 residues. J gave up 8 bases and V 1 base, and 4 bases lay outside the gene matches. Per the germline V gene, CDR1 is MGHDK and CDR2 is SYGVNS. The CDR3 loop is CASSEWAGGEKLFF. The CDR3 coding sequence is TGTGCCAGCAGTGAATGGGCAGGGGGAGAAAAACTGTTTTTT.

The V gene is TRBV18, the J gene TRBJ1-1; D remains ambiguous. In germline, CDR1 is KGHSH, CDR2 LQKENI. The V gene lost 2 bases and the J gene lost 10 bases, with 11 bases spanning the gap. The CDR3 extends over 12 amino acids. CDR3 residues: CASSPETIRAFF. The CDR3 DNA sequence: TGTGCCAGCTCACCAGAGACAATACGAGCTTTCTTT.

The CDR3 nucleotides are TGTGCCAGCACCAAGGGGGGGGGAGCTAACTACAATGAGCAGTTCTTC. It translates to CASTKGGGANYNEQFF. The chain employs TRBV3-1 (or the pseudogene TRBV3-2) and TRBJ2-1, with D tentatively TRBD2 (7 bases). V dropped 7 bases and J dropped 3 bases, with 19 bases sitting between them. The CDR3 length is 16 residues. The germline CDR1 and CDR2 sequences are LGHDT and YNNKEL (reference sequence).

The V call is TRBV6-1, the J call TRBJ1-5; 7 nucleotides match TRBD1. V lost 4 bases and J lost 0; bases outside the gene matches: 6. The CDR3 sequence is 16 residues long. Germline V gene sequence: CDR1 MNHNS, CDR2 SASEGT. CDR3 residues: CASSVFGTDSNQPQHF. The DNA of the CDR3 is TGTGCCAGCAGTGTATTCGGGACAGATAGCAATCAGCCCCAGCATTTT.

A note on this clone: The junction differs from germline at one of its ends, possibly a read error. The chain carries TRBV11-2 and TRBJ2-1; TRBD1 aligns across 7 bases. The CDR3 is 15 amino acids. Germline values: CDR1 SGHAT, CDR2 FQNNGV. The CDR3 DNA follows: TGTGCCAGCAGGTTAGTGGGGACAGCCTACAATGAGCAGTTCTTC. It is translated as CASRLVGTAYNEQFF.

CDR3 amino acids: CASSMGQPSGEKLFF. For the CDR3, the DNA is TGTGCCAGTAGTATGGGACAACCTAGTGGTGAAAAACTGTTTTTT. The chain has TRBV19 and TRBJ1-4; maybe TRBD1 (6 bases). This CDR3 is built from 15 residues. Trimming stripped 3 bases from V and 7 bases from J, with 15 bases between. From germline, CDR1 is LNHDA and CDR2 SQIVND (reference sequence).

This rearrangement joins TRBV3-1 (or the pseudogene TRBV3-2) to TRBJ1-4, with D maybe TRBD1 (5 bases). V lost 1 base to trimming and J lost 12 bases, with 9 bases between them. Germline CDR1 LGHDT, CDR2 YNNKEL (reference sequence). The CDR3 runs 12 residues. The CDR3 is CASSQVTGELFF. In DNA, the CDR3 is TGTGCCAGCAGCCAAGTAACGGGGGAACTGTTTTTT.

The chain recombines TRBV6-5 with TRBJ1-1; TRBD1 might be the D (5 bases). This CDR3 has 13 residues. Germline CDR1 reads MNHEY; CDR2 reads SVGAGI. V gave up 5 bases and J gave up 4 bases, with 11 bases separating them. The DNA of the CDR3 is TGTGCCAGCAGTCGAGAGCAGGGCACTGAAGCTTTCTTT. Encoded protein: CASSREQGTEAFF.

The V and J genes are TRBV4-2 and TRBJ2-7, with 7 nucleotides matching TRBD2. The germline V gene has CDR1 LGHNA and CDR2 YNFKEQ. The length of the CDR3 is 16 residues. The V gene end was trimmed by 4 bases and the J gene end by 4 bases; junction bases not matched to a gene: 13. This CDR3 is CASSPSSGRQSYEQYF. DNA for the CDR3: TGTGCCAGCAGCCCATCTAGCGGTAGACAATCTTACGAGCAGTACTTC.

V is TRBV7-9 and J is TRBJ1-1; maybe TRBD1 (5 bases). The CDR3 totals 14 residues. The ends were cut back, 5 bases at V and 8 bases at J, with 18 bases in the middle. Germline loops: CDR1 SEHNR, CDR2 FQNEAQ (reference sequence). The CDR3 DNA follows: TGTGCCAGCAGCACAGGAAATTTGAGCCCGGAAGCTTTCTTT. Protein: CASSTGNLSPEAFF.

V gene TRBV7-6 combines with J gene TRBJ2-1; TRBD2 agrees at 15 bases. The CDR3 extends over 15 amino acids. The V and J ends lost 5 bases and 9 bases, in that order; junction bases with no gene match: 5. In germline, CDR1 is SGHVS, CDR2 FNYEAQ. The CDR3 DNA sequence: TGTGCCAGCAGCCTGCCGGGACTAGCGGGGGGTGAGCAGTTCTTC. This sequence encodes CASSLPGLAGGEQFF.

The gene calls are TRBV28 and TRBJ1-1; D gene uncertain. The CDR3 has 12 residues. Trimming stripped 5 bases from V and 3 bases from J, with 7 bases between. Germline lookup yields CDR1 MDHEN and CDR2 SYDVKM. The CDR3 region is CASSPVYTEAFF. The CDR3 nucleotides are TGTGCCAGCAGTCCCGTGTACACTGAAGCTTTCTTT. Full variable domain (missing parts from reference TRBV28 and TRBJ1-1): DVKVTQSSRYLVKRTGEKVFLECVQDMDHENMFWYRQDPGLGLRLIYFSYDVKMKEKGDIPEGYSVSREKKERFSLILESASTNQTSMYLCASSPVYTEAFFGQGTRLTVV.

CDR3 sequence (DNA): TGCGCCAGCAGCTTCGGTGGACAGGGGGATAAGCATTTT. Translated: CASSFGGQGDKHF. The chain employs TRBV5-1 and TRBJ1-5, with 10 positions matching TRBD1. The V and J ends lost 2 bases and 14 bases, in that order; junction bases with no gene match: 7. CDR1 is SGHRS, CDR2 YFSETQ, per germline. The CDR3 spans 13 residues.

The rearrangement joins TRBV19 to TRBJ1-3; possibly TRBD1 for D (6 bases). Trimming removed 6 bases at V and 2 bases at J, with 11 bases between. The CDR3 consists of 14 residues. Germline V CDR1 and CDR2: LNHDA, SQIVND (reference sequence). The CDR3 protein is CASRLDSTGNTIYF. CDR3 nucleotide sequence: TGTGCCAGTAGACTGGACAGTACTGGAAACACCATATATTTT. Full variable domain (outside the CDR3, taken from reference TRBV19 and TRBJ1-3): DGGITQSPKYLFRKEGQNVTLSCEQNLNHDAMYWYRQDPGQGLRLIYYSQIVNDFQKGDIAEGYSVSREKKESFPLTVTSAQKNPTAFYLCASRLDSTGNTIYFGEGSWLTVV.

This chain uses TRBV5-3 with TRBJ2-7, with 9 bases aligning to TRBD2. TRBV5-3 is marked as an open reading frame, function uncertain. The CDR3 has 14 amino acids. V lost 6 bases, J lost 1 base, and 5 bases stayed unmatched. The CDR3 sequence is CARTRLAVSYEQYF. The CDR3 nucleotides are TGTGCCAGAACCCGACTAGCGGTTTCCTACGAGCAGTACTTC.

The chain is built from TRBV3-1 (or the pseudogene TRBV3-2) and TRBJ2-1; a weak D match, TRBD1 (5 bases). The CDR3 runs to 17 residues. Per germline, CDR1 LGHDT and CDR2 YNNKEL (reference sequence). V lost 0 bases and J 0 bases, leaving 12 bases between the germline ends. The CDR3 spells CASSQDSSDSSYNEQFF. CDR3 sequence (DNA): TGTGCCAGCAGCCAAGATTCGAGCGACAGCTCCTACAATGAGCAGTTCTTC.

V gene TRBV19 combines with J gene TRBJ1-5, with D maybe TRBD1 (5 bases). The CDR3 sequence is 16 residues long. V was trimmed by 5 bases and J by 1 base, leaving 15 bases between them. Per germline, CDR1 LNHDA and CDR2 SQIVND (reference sequence). The CDR3 nucleotides read TGTGCCAGTAGTCTCCCCCGGGGGAGGAGCAATCAGCCCCAGCATTTT. As protein: CASSLPRGRSNQPQHF.

The genes are TRBV9 and TRBJ2-5; 11 bases agree with TRBD2. Unmatched junction bases numbered 1, after V lost 0 bases and J lost 3 bases. Germline V lookup: CDR1 SGDLS, CDR2 YYNGEE. The CDR3 runs to 15 residues. The CDR3 coding sequence is TGTGCCAGCAGCGTAGAGGGACTAGCGGAAGAGACCCAGTACTTC. Translation: CASSVEGLAEETQYF.

This clone was observed at least ten times. The chain combines TRBV4-1 with TRBJ1-1, with D maybe TRBD1 (6 bases). Germline V lookup: CDR1 MGHRA, CDR2 YSYEKL. V was shortened by 2 bases and J by 1 base, with 26 bases between the two germline ends. CDR3 length: 20 amino acids. DNA of the CDR3: TGCGCCAGCAGCCAATGGATTTATGGGATAATGGGACAACGGAACACTGAAGCTTTCTTT. It encodes CASSQWIYGIMGQRNTEAFF.